The following is a T cell receptor (beta chain) sequence with its context. What it binds is not known. These data belong to a study of shared clonotypes between healthy human individuals. In the authors' methods: ImmunoSEQ supplied junction-only sequences lacking quality scores, so filtering was different. This table comes from immunoSEQ multiplex PCR, and its TCRdb copy is limited to in-frame clones, with some not included. From that table come the V and J calls and clone size; the DNA was used to work out D and trimming. This table has some 2 million clones, about 95% appearing once. CD8 cells classed as naive were CD45RO-negative and positively selected for CCR7, excluding terminally differentiated effector memory CD45RA+ cells. Study conclusions and caveats: The naive CD4 repertoires of a few donors were compared, and about 5% of clonotypes were shared. It was only blood that was sampled, and tissue repertoires likely differ. Estimated clonotype richness was generally higher in naive than memory subsets.

The TCR sequence derives from a man younger than 35 in good health. The sample consisted of naive CD8+ T cells sorted from blood.

This CDR3 reads CASSPTGTGGNEQYF. In DNA form, the CDR3 reads TGCGCCAGCAGCCCAACGGGGACAGGGGGCAACGAGCAGTACTTC. This rearrangement joins TRBV4-1 to TRBJ2-7, with 12 bases fitting TRBD1. The V and J ends lost 4 bases and 5 bases, in that order; junction bases with no gene match: 6. The CDR3 is made up of 15 amino acids. CDR1 is MGHRA, CDR2 YSYEKL, per germline.